This T cell receptor (beta chain) originates from a study of cytomegalovirus exposure and HLA in healthy donors. General study findings and limits: Donor immune exposure was known only as CMV serostatus.

The PCR had 60 Vbeta and 13 Jbeta primers. Sequencing was performed with immunoSEQ multiplex PCR; in TCRdb, only in-frame clones are kept and a portion is missing. The sample shows 100,000 to 150,000 clones, about three quarters of them seen only once. From germline, CDR1 is SNHLY and CDR2 FYNNEI. This CDR3 spans 19 amino acids. V lost 7 bases and J lost 5; bases outside the gene matches: 18. As for this clone: Its target is not known.

The TCR originated in a woman aged 18-35 years in good health and CMV-seronegative. The sequencing sample was made of PBMCs. This rearrangement joins TRBV2 to TRBJ2-5; 14 nucleotides line up with TRBD2. The CDR3 is CASKALPGTSGSLVETQYF. CDR3 DNA: TGTGCCAGCAAAGCGCTTCCCGGGACTAGCGGGAGTCTAGTTGAGACCCAGTACTTC.